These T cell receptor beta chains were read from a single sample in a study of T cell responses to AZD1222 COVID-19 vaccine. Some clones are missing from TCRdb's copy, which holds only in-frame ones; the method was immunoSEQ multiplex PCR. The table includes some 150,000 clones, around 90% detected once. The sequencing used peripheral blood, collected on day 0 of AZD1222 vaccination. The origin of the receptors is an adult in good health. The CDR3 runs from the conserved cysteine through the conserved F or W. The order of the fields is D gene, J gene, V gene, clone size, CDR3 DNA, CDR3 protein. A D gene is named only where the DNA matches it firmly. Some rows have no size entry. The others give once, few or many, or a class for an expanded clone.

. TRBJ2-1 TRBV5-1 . TGCGCCAGCAGCTTAGATGGATTTACGAGGGGGCAGTTCTTC CASSLDGFTRGQFF
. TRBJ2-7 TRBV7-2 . TGTGCCAGCAGCATTGGGATAAACTCCTACGAGCAGTACTTC CASSIGINSYEQYF
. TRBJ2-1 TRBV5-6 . TGTGCCAGCAGCTTGAGGTGGAATGAGCAGTTCTTC CASSLRWNEQFF
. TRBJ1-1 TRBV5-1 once TGCGCCAGCAGCGGGACGGAGAACACTGAAGCTTTCTTT CASSGTENTEAFF
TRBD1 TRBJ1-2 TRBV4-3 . TGCGCCAGCACAGACAGACAGGGGGGCGGCTACACCTTC CASTDRQGGGYTF
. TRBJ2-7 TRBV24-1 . TGTGCCACCAGTGATTTTAGCAGCTACGAGCAGTACTTC CATSDFSSYEQYF
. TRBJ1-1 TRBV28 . TGTGCCAGCAGCTCGGGTCCTCGGGCTGAAGCTTTCTTT CASSSGPRAEAFF
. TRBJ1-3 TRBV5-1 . TGCGCCAGCAGCCCCCGGACATCTGGAAACACCATATATTTT CASSPRTSGNTIYF
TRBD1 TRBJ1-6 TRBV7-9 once TGTGCCAGCAGCCCGACTGGACAGGGCTCTTCACCCCTCCACTTT CASSPTGQGSSPLHF
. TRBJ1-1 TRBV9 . TGTGCCAGCAGCGATAGAGACACTGAAGCTTTCTTT CASSDRDTEAFF
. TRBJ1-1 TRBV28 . TGTGCCAGCAGTGAGGGAGCCATGAACACTGAAGCTTTCTTT CASSEGAMNTEAFF
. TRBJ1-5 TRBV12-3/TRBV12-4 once TGTGCCAGCAGACCCTCAGGGGAGCAGCCCCAGCATTTT CASRPSGEQPQHF
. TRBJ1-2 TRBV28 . TGTGCCAGCACTCGGAGACAATATGGCTACACCTTC CASTRRQYGYTF
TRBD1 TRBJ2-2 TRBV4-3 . TGCGCCAGCAGCCAAGTCAGGGGGCCCAACACCGGGGAGCTGTTTTTT CASSQVRGPNTGELFF
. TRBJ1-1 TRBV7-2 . TGTGCCAGCAGCTTAGAGTCAGGTCGGGCGAACACTGAAGCTTTCTTT CASSLESGRANTEAFF
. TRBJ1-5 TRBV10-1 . TGCGCCAGCAGTGAGACCCCAGGGTTGATGAATCAGCCCCAGCATTTT CASSETPGLMNQPQHF